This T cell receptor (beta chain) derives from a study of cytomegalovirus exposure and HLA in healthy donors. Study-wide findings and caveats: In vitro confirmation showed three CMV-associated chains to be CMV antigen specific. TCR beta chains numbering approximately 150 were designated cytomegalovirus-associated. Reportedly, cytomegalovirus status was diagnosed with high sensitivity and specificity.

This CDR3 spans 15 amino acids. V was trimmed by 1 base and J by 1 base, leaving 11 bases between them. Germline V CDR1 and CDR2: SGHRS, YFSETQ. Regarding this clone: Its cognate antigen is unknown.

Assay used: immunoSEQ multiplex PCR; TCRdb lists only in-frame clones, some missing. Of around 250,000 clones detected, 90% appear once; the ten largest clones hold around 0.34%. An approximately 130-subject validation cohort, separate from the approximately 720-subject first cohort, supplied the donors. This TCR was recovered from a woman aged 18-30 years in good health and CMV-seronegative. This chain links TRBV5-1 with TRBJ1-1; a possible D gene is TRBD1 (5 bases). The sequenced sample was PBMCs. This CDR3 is CASSLQGSGNTEAFF. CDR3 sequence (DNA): TGCGCCAGCAGCTTGCAGGGAAGTGGGAACACTGAAGCTTTCTTT.